This T cell receptor beta chain was identified in a study of cytomegalovirus exposure and HLA in healthy donors. Points from the study as a whole: Listed as cytomegalovirus-associated were 150 or so TCR beta chains. Subsequent analysis revealed that first-cohort TCR clusters tended to co-occur in the approximately 120 validation repertoires. Reported results showed that the classifier diagnosed cytomegalovirus status with high specificity and sensitivity.

Sequenced by immunoSEQ multiplex PCR; TCRdb stores in-frame clones only, minus some. The sample holds 150,000 to 200,000 clones, 80% to 85% seen once. CDR3 size: 12 residues. V lost 7 bases to trimming and J lost 8 bases, with 14 bases between them. The germline V gene encodes CDR1 MNHEY and CDR2 SVGAGI. Concerning this clone: Its antigen is still unknown.

While the first cohort had over 650 subjects, the donors belonged to the separate validation cohort of over a hundred subjects. The J gene is TRBJ1-2, the V gene TRBV6-5; the D is unclear. This TCR came from a woman younger than 30 in good health and CMV-seropositive. Sequenced material: PBMCs. CDR3 sequence (DNA): TGTGCCAGCACCTACCGGACGGGGGGCTACACCTTC. Translation: CASTYRTGGYTF.